Given below is one TCR beta chain in context. The antigen remains undetermined. HIV-negative, healthy adults without recent acute infections or vaccinations were the donors. This sample is drawn from a study of shared clonotypes between healthy human individuals. Overall study: Ranging from 18 to 49 in age, donors were a couple of women and three men.

The input for sorted-subset replicate PCRs was 150 to 200 ng DNA, about 30,000 T cell genomes. Only in-frame clones appear in the TCRdb table, and some are missing; sequencing was by immunoSEQ multiplex PCR. The sample has 2 million to 3 million clones, around nine tenths seen once. Study-wide results and caveats: Some naive CD4 clonotypes, approximately 4.5%, turned up in common across a few donors.

Deletions cut 1 base from V and 0 bases from J, with 13 bases between. The CDR3 runs 16 residues. Germline-derived CDR1 and CDR2 are SGHNT and YYREEE (reference sequence). The TCR comes from a man between 18 and 29 years old in good health. The V and J genes are TRBV5-4 and TRBJ1-1; TRBD1 is a possible D gene (5 bases). The sequenced sample consisted of naive CD4+ T cells sorted from blood. Subset indicated: CD45RA+ positively selected. The CDR3 spells CASSLTREIMNTEAFF. The DNA for the CDR3 is TGTGCCAGCAGCTTGACCAGGGAGATCATGAACACTGAAGCTTTCTTT.